These 10 T cell receptor beta chains came from one sample sequenced in a study of blood T cell repertoires in COVID-19. The data were produced by immunoSEQ multiplex PCR, yet TCRdb's version contains in-frame clones alone and is incomplete. This sample has around 200,000 clones, with about 82% found just once. Sequencing used PBMCs or T cells enriched from blood (not recorded which). These receptors were taken from a man aged 40-49 years with acute COVID-19.

The chain employs TRBV6-5 and TRBJ1-1; 10 bases are shared with TRBD1. This CDR3 region has 15 residues. Trimming took 6 bases from V and 1 from J; bases not matched to a gene: 5. The germline V gene has CDR1 MNHEY and CDR2 SVGAGI. As DNA, the CDR3 is TGTGCCAGCAGCCGATGGACAGGGGGGAACACTGAAGCTTTCTTT. It is translated as CASSRWTGGNTEAFF.

Only one count was recorded for this clone. V and J are TRBV7-2 and TRBJ2-2; a possible D gene is TRBD1 (6 bases). V was trimmed by 4 bases and J by 6 bases, leaving 15 bases between them. This CDR3 is 15 amino acids long. The germline V gene has CDR1 SGHTA and CDR2 FQGNSA. CDR3 in amino acids: CASSSPPGQAGELFF. The CDR3 DNA reads TGTGCCAGCAGCTCACCGCCGGGACAAGCCGGGGAGCTGTTTTTT.

In its sample, this clone was seen a few times. This chain connects TRBV7-9 to TRBJ1-1; maybe TRBD1 (5 bases). V shed 4 bases and J shed 3 bases, with 12 bases lying between them. The germline gives CDR1 SEHNR, CDR2 FQNEAQ (reference sequence). The CDR3 covers 14 residues. The CDR3: CASSWSRGDTEAFF. In nucleotides, the CDR3 is TGTGCCAGCAGCTGGTCTCGGGGGGACACTGAAGCTTTCTTT.

This rearrangement joins TRBV3-1 (or the pseudogene TRBV3-2) to TRBJ1-6; D call uncertain. The length of the CDR3 is 14 residues. CDR1 LGHDT and CDR2 YNNKEL come from the germline V gene (reference sequence). Trimming left V 1 base short and J 7 bases short, with 8 bases between. The CDR3 spells CASSQGPTNSPLHF. CDR3 sequence (DNA): TGTGCCAGCAGCCAAGGACCGACAAATTCACCCCTCCACTTT.

The chain links TRBV7-2 to TRBJ1-2, with D uncertain. This CDR3 has 15 amino acids. The germline V gene has CDR1 SGHTA and CDR2 FQGNSA. V dropped 1 base and J dropped 6 bases, with 15 bases sitting between them. The CDR3 DNA is TGTGCCAGCAGCTTAGATGCGGGCAGAACGCATGGCTACACCTTC. Translation gives CASSLDAGRTHGYTF.

This chain links TRBV7-2 with TRBJ1-1; 8 nucleotides match TRBD1. The germline V gene has CDR1 SGHTA and CDR2 FQGNSA. The CDR3 consists of 15 residues. The V and J ends lost 6 bases and 0 bases, in that order; junction bases with no gene match: 6. In DNA, the CDR3 is TGTGCCAGCAGGAGACAGGGGCAAATGAACACTGAAGCTTTCTTT. Its translation: CASRRQGQMNTEAFF.

The V call is TRBV28, the J call TRBJ1-2; 9 bases agree with TRBD1. CDR1 MDHEN and CDR2 SYDVKM come from the germline V gene. The CDR3 consists of 14 residues. Trimming at V came to 5 bases and at J to 4 bases, leaving 5 bases not matched to a gene. The CDR3 DNA is TGTGCCAGCAGTCGGGACAGGGCCGTCTATGGCTACACCTTC. Amino acid sequence: CASSRDRAVYGYTF.

The rearrangement links TRBV4-1 to TRBJ1-6, with 8 bases that match TRBD1. This CDR3 is 17 amino acids long. With 1 base clipped from V and 6 bases from J, the junction kept 8 bases outside the gene matches. Germline CDR1 and CDR2: MGHRA and YSYEKL. The CDR3 DNA is TGCGCCAGCAGCCAAGGGACAGGGCGAAGGACTAATTCACCCCTCCACTTT. Its translation is CASSQGTGRRTNSPLHF.

The chain links TRBV4-1 to TRBJ2-7; 13 bases are shared with TRBD2. This CDR3 has 15 residues. V trimming: 4 bases; J trimming: 3 bases; junction bases outside the gene matches: 3. The germline V gene encodes CDR1 MGHRA and CDR2 YSYEKL. The CDR3 protein is CASSPGLAGVYEQYF. The CDR3 bases are TGCGCCAGCAGCCCTGGACTAGCGGGAGTCTACGAGCAGTACTTC.

CDR3 loop: CATSDLRETQYF. The CDR3 DNA is TGTGCCACCAGTGATTTGCGAGAGACCCAGTACTTC. J is TRBJ2-5 and V is TRBV24-1; D is undetermined. Germline V CDR1 and CDR2: KGHDR, SFDVKD. The CDR3 consists of 12 residues. V was pared by 0 bases and J by 4 bases, with 2 bases between.